This entry describes one T cell receptor (beta chain). Per the study methods: Reference gene primer amplification in the assay estimated nucleated cell counts. Generated by immunoSEQ multiplex PCR, the TCRdb table keeps only in-frame clones and is missing some. The DNA was the basis for D and trimming; V, J and clone size are from that table. The profile shows approximately 100,000 clones, around 81% of them singletons. The CDR3 loop spans 15 amino acids. Germline-derived CDR1 and CDR2 are MDHEN and SYDVKM. V dropped 3 bases and J dropped 4 bases, with 15 bases sitting between them. The source of the sample is a study of blood T cell repertoires in COVID-19. The overall study: Donors in the United States, Italy and Spain gave samples during acute or convalescent COVID-19. Nucleic acid was either cDNA or gDNA, and it came from T cells, B-cell-depleted T cells, or PBMCs.

The sample consisted of peripheral blood. The chain links TRBV28 to TRBJ1-2; D might be TRBD1 (5 bases). The receptor's source is a human donor in a cohort sampled during active or convalescent COVID-19. The CDR3 nucleotides are TGTGCCAGCAGTTTCAGGGCCGGGAGGGCCTATGGCTACACCTTC. Translated: CASSFRAGRAYGYTF.